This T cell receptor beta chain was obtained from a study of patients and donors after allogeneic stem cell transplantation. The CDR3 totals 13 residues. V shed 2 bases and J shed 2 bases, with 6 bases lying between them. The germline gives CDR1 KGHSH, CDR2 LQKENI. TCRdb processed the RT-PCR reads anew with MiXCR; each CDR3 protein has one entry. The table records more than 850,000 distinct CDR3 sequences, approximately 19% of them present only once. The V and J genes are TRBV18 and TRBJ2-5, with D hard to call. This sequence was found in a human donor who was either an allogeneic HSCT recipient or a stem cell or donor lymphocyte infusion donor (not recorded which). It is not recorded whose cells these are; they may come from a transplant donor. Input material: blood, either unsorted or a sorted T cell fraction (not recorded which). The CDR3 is CASSPNRQETQYF. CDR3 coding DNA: TGTGCCAGCTCACCAAACAGACAAGAGACCCAGTACTTC.